The sequence of this TCR beta chain was determined in a study of OX40 agonist ivuxolimab in advanced cancers. In terms of the full investigation: Ivuxolimab, which targeted the costimulatory receptor OX40 (CD134), was an agonistic, fully human IgG2 monoclonal antibody. Intravenous ivuxolimab was administered to patients every 2 weeks at six dose levels: 0.01, 0.1, 0.3, 1.5, 3 and 10 mg/kg. Of the approximately 50 dose-escalation patients, hepatocellular carcinoma was present in 19, melanoma in roughly 15, renal cell carcinoma in 9 and head and neck cancer in 9. The dose-escalation cohort was over 70% male with a mean age of approximately 59 years, ranging from roughly 20 to 80. Prior anti-PD-1, anti-PD-L1 or anti-CTLA-4 therapy was permitted, and checkpoint inhibitors had been received by about 36% of dose-escalation patients. Partial responses occurred in three dose-escalation patients: two with cutaneous melanoma and one with hepatocellular carcinoma. Peripheral TCRbeta sequencing was intended to test whether TCR sequence diversity was altered and clonal T-cell expansion was caused by ivuxolimab. The monotherapy dose-escalation portion (N ≈ 52 patients) of the phase I ivuxolimab trial is reported in the paper.

Broader findings and caveats from the paper: After ivuxolimab, more expanded clones were found on average in CD8+ T cells than in CD4+ T cells. In partial responders in the 0.1-3.0 mg/kg groups, normalized peripheral clonal expansion was found to be among the lowest, especially among CD8+ T cells. At doses of 0.1 to 3.0 mg/kg, clonal expansion of both CD4+ and CD8+ blood T cells was observed from baseline to week 6. Low levels of normalized T-cell clonal expansion were also seen in some patients who did not respond. The antigen specificity of the clonally expanded peripheral T cells was not determined.

Genomic DNA was extracted from sorted cells for sequencing of the TCRbeta CDR3 region. The immunoSEQ Assay was used for sequencing of TCRbeta CDR3 regions. In TCRdb, the immuneACCESS table is reduced to in-frame sequences with V and J assigned. These tables do not hold every clone; where another copy was compared, an unresolved V gene accounts for under half, and the others remain unexplained. Here the sample has tens of thousands of clones; more than 65% occur a single time. Roughly 4.5% of the sample is held by the ten biggest clonotypes. As for this clone: The clone's antigen remains unknown. It has no much larger one-base neighbor in the sample; base qualities were not kept.

V is trimmed back by 4 bases and J by 7 bases, and the junction contains 10 bases that no gene match accounts for. Sequences LNHDA (CDR1) and SQIVND (CDR2) are obtained from the germline V gene (reference sequence). CDR3 length: 16 amino acids, cysteine to phenylalanine. Left in the record is the CDR3 DNA by itself, 48 bases read in frame from the first base. Patients with a history of autoimmune disease or receiving systemic immunosuppression were excluded from the trial. In every dose cohort, peripheral blood was drawn for TCR sequencing at baseline, cycle 4 day 1, and cycle 7 day 1. The samples were drawn from a first-in-human, open-label, multicenter phase I dose-escalation trial of ivuxolimab. Adults with locally advanced or metastatic melanoma, renal cell carcinoma, hepatocellular carcinoma or head and neck squamous cell carcinoma were enrolled in the trial. Before TCR sequencing, CD4+ T cells and CD8+ T cells from peripheral blood were sorted into separate populations.

The TCR sequence derives from an adult with an advanced solid tumor such as melanoma, head and neck, liver or kidney cancer. The rearranged segments are TRBV19 and TRBJ1-4, with TRBD1 identical over 9 junction bases. The sequencing here drew on CD4+ or CD8+ T cells sorted from blood, taken in a trial of the OX40 agonist ivuxolimab. Here the CDR3 is given as CASSNLYRGPGEKLFF. The nucleotides read TGTGCCAGTAGTAACCTCTACAGGGGGCCGGGTGAAAAACTGTTTTTT.